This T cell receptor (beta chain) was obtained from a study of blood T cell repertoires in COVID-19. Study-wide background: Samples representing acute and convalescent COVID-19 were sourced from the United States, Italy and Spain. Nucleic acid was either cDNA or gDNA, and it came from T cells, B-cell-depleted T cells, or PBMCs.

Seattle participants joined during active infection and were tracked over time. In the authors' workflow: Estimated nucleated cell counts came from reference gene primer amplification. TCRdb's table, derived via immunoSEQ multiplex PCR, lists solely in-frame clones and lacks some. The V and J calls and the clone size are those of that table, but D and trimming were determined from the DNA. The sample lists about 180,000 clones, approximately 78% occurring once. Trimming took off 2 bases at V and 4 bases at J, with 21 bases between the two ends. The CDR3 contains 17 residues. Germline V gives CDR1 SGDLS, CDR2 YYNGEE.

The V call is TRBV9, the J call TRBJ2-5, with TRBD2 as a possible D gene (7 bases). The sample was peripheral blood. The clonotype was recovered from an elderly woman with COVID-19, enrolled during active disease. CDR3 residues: CASSVTPWGGPGETQYF. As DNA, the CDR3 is TGTGCCAGCAGCGTCACCCCCTGGGGGGGGCCGGGAGAGACCCAGTACTTC.